The subject of this entry is one T cell receptor beta chain. The antigen is unknown. The entry originates in a study of shared clonotypes between healthy human individuals. Study findings and constraints: Generally, naive subsets came out with larger estimated richness than memory subsets.

DNA at about 190 ng, tens of thousands of T cell genomes, went into sorted-subset replicate PCRs. Assay used: immunoSEQ multiplex PCR; TCRdb lists only in-frame clones, some missing. Among about 870,000 clones listed, almost 95% were seen once. The naive CD8 population came from CD45RO-negative cells selected for CCR7, without terminally differentiated effector memory CD45RA+ cells. V trimming: 3 bases; J trimming: 7 bases; junction bases outside the gene matches: 7. Germline assignment: CDR1 MNHEY and CDR2 SMNVEV (reference sequence). The CDR3 consists of 17 residues. Specimen: naive CD8+ T cells sorted from blood. The clonotype originates from a man aged 25-45 years in good health. The rearrangement links TRBV27 to TRBJ2-2; 14 positions agree with TRBD2. CDR3 protein: CASSFSGTSGSDGELFF. The CDR3, as DNA: TGTGCCAGCAGTTTTTCCGGGACTAGCGGGAGCGACGGGGAGCTGTTTTTT.